What follows is one TCR beta chain and its context. The record originates from a study of memory CD4+ T cells and cytomegalovirus serostatus. Assay: immunoSEQ multiplex PCR; the TCRdb copy retains only in-frame clones and omits some. The table has tens of thousands of clones, about three quarters seen once. Germline assignment: CDR1 SGHAT and CDR2 FQNNGV. The V segment lost 5 bases and the J segment 2 bases; nucleotides outside the gene matches: 5. The CDR3 has 15 amino acids. The sort gate was single viable CD3+CD4+CD8-CD45RO+ cells for memory CD4+ T cells. The chain has TRBV11-2 and TRBJ2-4, with TRBD1 matching over 8 bases. The sample was memory CD4+ T cells from blood. The TCR comes from an adult in good health and CMV-seronegative. Written as DNA, the CDR3 is TGTGCCAGCAGCCTCCGACAGGGGACCAAAAACATTCAGTACTTC. Amino acids: CASSLRQGTKNIQYF. The full variable domain, completed using reference TRBV11-2 and TRBJ2-4, is EAGVAQSPRYKIIEKRQSVAFWCNPISGHATLYWYQQILGQGPKLLIQFQNNGVVDDSQLPKDRFSAERLKGVDSTLKIQPAKLEDSAVYLCASSLRQGTKNIQYFGAGTRLSVL.